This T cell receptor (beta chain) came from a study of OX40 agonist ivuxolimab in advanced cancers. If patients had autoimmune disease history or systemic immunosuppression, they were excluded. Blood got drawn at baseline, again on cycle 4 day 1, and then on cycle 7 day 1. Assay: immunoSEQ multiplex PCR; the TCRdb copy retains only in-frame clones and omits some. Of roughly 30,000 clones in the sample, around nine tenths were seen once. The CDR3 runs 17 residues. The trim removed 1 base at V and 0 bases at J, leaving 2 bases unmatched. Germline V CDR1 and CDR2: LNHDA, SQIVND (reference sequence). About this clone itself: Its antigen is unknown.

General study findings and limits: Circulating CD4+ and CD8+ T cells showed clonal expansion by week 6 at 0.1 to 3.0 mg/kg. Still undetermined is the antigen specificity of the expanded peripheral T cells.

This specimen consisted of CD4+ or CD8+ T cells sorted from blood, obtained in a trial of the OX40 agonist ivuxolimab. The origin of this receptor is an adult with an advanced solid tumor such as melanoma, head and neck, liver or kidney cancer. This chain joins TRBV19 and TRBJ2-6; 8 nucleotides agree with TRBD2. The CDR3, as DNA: TGTGCCAGTAGTATAGTCGGGGGGGGCTCTGGGGCCAACGTCCTGACTTTC. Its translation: CASSIVGGGSGANVLTF.